The 24 T cell receptor beta chains listed next were all sequenced from one sample in a study of blood T cell repertoires in COVID-19. Data came from immunoSEQ multiplex PCR; TCRdb stores just in-frame clones and leaves some out. The sample carries under 200,000 clones, approximately 87% recorded once. Sample: peripheral blood. These TCRs come from a woman in her 70s with acute or convalescent COVID-19.

The gene calls are TRBV19 and TRBJ1-5; D might be TRBD1 (5 bases). Per the germline V gene, CDR1 is LNHDA and CDR2 is SQIVND (reference sequence). Trimming removed 3 bases from V and 4 bases from J, with 10 bases in between. The CDR3 consists of 14 residues. The CDR3 sequence: CASSIQGLNQPQHF. The DNA of the CDR3 is TGTGCCAGTAGTATCCAGGGCCTGAATCAGCCCCAGCATTTT.

The J gene is TRBJ1-1, the V gene TRBV10-1; D remains unclear. Looked up from germline, CDR1 is WNHNN and CDR2 is SYGVQD (reference sequence). V shed 0 bases and J shed 5 bases, with 10 bases lying between them. This CDR3 is built from 14 residues. CDR3 in amino acids: CASSESSGWTEAFF. The CDR3 nucleotides are TGCGCCAGCAGTGAGTCATCAGGATGGACTGAAGCTTTCTTT.

The chain uses TRBV12-5 and TRBJ1-4; tentative D call: TRBD1 (5 bases). Germline V gene data show CDR1 as LGHNT and CDR2 as FRNRAP. V shed 7 bases and J shed 5 bases, with 17 bases lying between them. The CDR3 covers 15 residues. CDR3 sequence reads: CASAGPGWENEKLFF. In DNA, the CDR3 is TGTGCTAGTGCTGGCCCAGGGTGGGAAAATGAAAAACTGTTTTTT.

The rearrangement uses TRBV6-5 and TRBJ1-2; 7 bases map to TRBD1. CDR1 is MNHEY, CDR2 SVGAGI, per germline. V lost 8 bases and J lost 7; bases outside the gene matches: 7. This CDR3 is built from 12 residues. The DNA of the CDR3 is TGTGCCAGCGTCGACAGGGACCTTGGCTACACCTTC. Amino acid sequence: CASVDRDLGYTF.

The genes are TRBV18 and TRBJ2-1; 7 bases agree with TRBD2. This CDR3 contains 17 residues. Germline V CDR1 and CDR2: KGHSH, LQKENI. The V and J ends lost 2 bases and 4 bases, in that order; junction bases with no gene match: 11. CDR3 residues: CASSPLGSGSFYNEQFF. CDR3 bases: TGTGCCAGCTCACCATTAGGTAGCGGGTCATTTTACAATGAGCAGTTCTTC.

The CDR3 coding sequence is TGTGCCAGTCTCCAGTTCAATGAGCAGTTCTTC. Translating it yields CASLQFNEQFF. The V gene is TRBV12-3 or TRBV12-4, the J gene TRBJ2-1, with D hard to call. This CDR3 region has 11 residues. V lost 9 bases to trimming and J lost 6 bases, with 9 bases between them.

The rearrangement links TRBV28 to TRBJ2-5; 11 bases align to TRBD1. In germline, CDR1 is MDHEN, CDR2 SYDVKM. The CDR3 is 14 amino acids. J was trimmed by 4 bases and V by 10 bases; bases with no gene match: 8. CDR3 nucleotides: TGTGCCACCTCGGACAGGGGGCGCGGAGAGACCCAGTACTTC. Residues: CATSDRGRGETQYF.

The chain joins TRBV5-1 to TRBJ2-6; maybe TRBD1 (6 bases). The V and J ends lost 4 bases and 3 bases respectively, with 23 bases between them. The CDR3 is 19 residues long. Germline assignment: CDR1 SGHRS and CDR2 YFSETQ. CDR3 in DNA: TGCGCCAGCAGCCAGCCGGAGACAGGCCTGGTGGATGGGGCCAACGTCCTGACTTTC. The encoded protein is CASSQPETGLVDGANVLTF. Drawing the rest from reference TRBV5-1 and TRBJ2-6, the complete variable domain is KAGVTQTPRYLIKTRGQQVTLSCSPISGHRSVSWYQQTPGQGLQFLFEYFSETQRNKGNFPGRFSGRQFSNSRSEMNVSTLELGDSALYLCASSQPETGLVDGANVLTFGAGSRLTVL.

CDR3: CASSLGTGRAFF. DNA for the CDR3: TGTGCCAGCAGTTTAGGGACAGGGAGAGCTTTCTTT. The V gene is TRBV12-3 or TRBV12-4, the J gene TRBJ1-1; TRBD1 matches at 8 bases. After removal of 1 base from V and 10 bases from J, the junction contained 2 bases not matched to a gene. CDR3 length: 12 amino acids.

This chain joins TRBV7-2 and TRBJ1-2, with 9 bases aligning to TRBD1. This CDR3 region has 14 residues. The germline gives CDR1 SGHTA, CDR2 FQGNSA. V trimming: 3 bases; J trimming: 8 bases; junction bases outside the gene matches: 7. The CDR3: CASSFRDREMGYTF. CDR3 sequence (DNA): TGTGCCAGCAGCTTCCGGGACAGGGAAATGGGCTACACCTTC. Complete variable domain (other parts from reference TRBV7-2 and TRBJ1-2): GAGVSQSPSNKVTEKGKDVELRCDPISGHTALYWYRQSLGQGLEFLIYFQGNSAPDKSGLPSDRFSAERTGGSVSTLTIQRTQQEDSAVYLCASSFRDREMGYTFGSGTRLTVV.

The chain uses TRBV6-6 and TRBJ1-1; 7 bases are shared with TRBD1. From germline, CDR1 is MNHNY and CDR2 SVGAGI (reference sequence). V lost 8 bases to trimming and J lost 5 bases; unmatched junction nucleotides: 11. The CDR3 runs 14 residues. CDR3 sequence (DNA): TGTGCCAGCCTCCAGAGGGGGCGGGTGACTGAAGCTTTCTTT. This codes for CASLQRGRVTEAFF.

The rearrangement uses TRBV7-2 and TRBJ1-1; D is ambiguous. Germline lookup yields CDR1 SGHTA and CDR2 FQGNSA. The CDR3 contains 14 residues. The V gene lost 3 bases and the J gene lost 0 bases, with 8 bases spanning the gap. CDR3 nucleotide sequence: TGTGCCAGCAGCTTCGGCGGTATGAACACTGAAGCTTTCTTT. Its translation: CASSFGGMNTEAFF.

This clone was observed once. The chain carries TRBV3-1 (or the pseudogene TRBV3-2) and TRBJ2-1, with 8 bases that match TRBD2. In germline, CDR1 is LGHDT, CDR2 YNNKEL (reference sequence). The CDR3 has 15 amino acids. The trim removed 1 base at V and 6 bases at J, leaving 5 bases unmatched. This CDR3 is CASSQGGTRRNEQFF. The CDR3 region has the DNA TGTGCCAGCAGCCAAGGGGGGACTAGACGCAATGAGCAGTTCTTC.

Remarks on this clone: The sample contains more than one DNA sequence encoding this CDR3. The chain combines TRBV7-9 with TRBJ2-7, with 7 bases aligning to TRBD2. Trimming at V came to 3 bases and at J to 6 bases, leaving 2 bases not matched to a gene. Germline CDR1 SEHNR, CDR2 FQNEAQ (reference sequence). The CDR3 has 12 amino acids. CDR3 nucleotides: TGTGCCAGCAGCTTCTGGACTAGCGAGCAGTACTTC. Translating it yields CASSFWTSEQYF.

This chain's CDR3 is CASSLNERVGAPYGYTF. CDR3 DNA sequence: TGTGCCAGCAGCTTGAACGAACGCGTGGGGGCCCCGTATGGCTACACCTTC. This sequence joins TRBV5-8 and TRBJ1-2; possible D gene TRBD1, 6 bases. This CDR3 is 17 amino acids long. Germline-derived CDR1 and CDR2 are SGHTS and YDEGEE. The V end was cut by 1 base, the J end by 5 bases, with 21 bases between.

This rearrangement joins TRBV28 to TRBJ2-7, with D unclear. Germline-derived CDR1 and CDR2 are MDHEN and SYDVKM. There are 13 residues in the CDR3. Trimming pared 2 bases from V and 4 bases from J, leaving 9 bases between. CDR3 amino acids: CASSLSGPYEQYF. In DNA, the CDR3 is TGTGCCAGCAGTTTAAGTGGGCCGTACGAGCAGTACTTC. Filled out from reference TRBV28 and TRBJ2-7, the complete variable domain reads DVKVTQSSRYLVKRTGEKVFLECVQDMDHENMFWYRQDPGLGLRLIYFSYDVKMKEKGDIPEGYSVSREKKERFSLILESASTNQTSMYLCASSLSGPYEQYFGPGTRLTVT.

V is TRBV7-3 and J is TRBJ2-7; D perhaps matches TRBD1 (5 bases). CDR3 size: 14 residues. The germline V gene encodes CDR1 SGHTA and CDR2 FQGTGA. V was shortened by 6 bases and J by 3 bases, with 15 bases between the two germline ends. The CDR3 DNA reads TGTGCCAGCAGGGCCTGGGGCAGGGTCTACGAGCAGTACTTC. Protein: CASRAWGRVYEQYF.

This chain links TRBV5-1 with TRBJ1-2; D is possibly TRBD1 (6 bases). The CDR3 sequence is 16 residues long. V lost 4 bases and J 4 bases, leaving 20 bases between the germline ends. Germline loops: CDR1 SGHRS, CDR2 YFSETQ. The CDR3 protein is CASSLSQDSIVYGYTF. In nucleotides, the CDR3 is TGCGCCAGCAGCCTCTCCCAGGACAGCATCGTCTATGGCTACACCTTC.

The CDR3 DNA sequence: TGCGCCAGCAGTGAGGAGTCAACTAATGAAAAACTGTTTTTT. Protein product: CASSEESTNEKLFF. The chain recombines TRBV10-2 with TRBJ1-4; D gene unclear. Germline CDR1 and CDR2: WSHSY and SAAADI. The CDR3 loop spans 14 amino acids. The ends were cut back, 2 bases at V and 0 bases at J, with 4 bases in the middle.

V gene TRBV9 combines with J gene TRBJ2-3, with 8 bases fitting TRBD2. Germline values: CDR1 SGDLS, CDR2 YYNGEE. V shed 2 bases, J shed 2 bases, and the junction held 7 bases outside the gene matches. CDR3 length: 16 amino acids. CDR3 amino acids: CASSVEIAGFTDTQYF. The CDR3 DNA sequence: TGTGCCAGCAGCGTTGAAATAGCGGGATTCACAGATACGCAGTATTTT. The complete variable domain, with remaining parts taken from reference TRBV9 and TRBJ2-3, reads DSGVTQTPKHLITATGQRVTLRCSPRSGDLSVYWYQQSLDQGLQFLIQYYNGEERAKGNILERFSAQQFPDLHSELNLSSLELGDSALYFCASSVEIAGFTDTQYFGPGTRLTVL.

The chain employs TRBV12-3 or TRBV12-4 and TRBJ1-1; D unresolved. This CDR3 has 13 residues. The ends were cut back, 2 bases at V and 1 base at J, with 5 bases in the middle. The CDR3 here is CASSLLRNTEAFF. The CDR3 DNA reads as TGTGCCAGCAGTTTACTTCGGAACACTGAAGCTTTCTTT.

The chain employs TRBV5-1 and TRBJ2-3, with a possible D match to TRBD1 (6 bases). Between the trimmed V and J ends, which lost 4 bases and 5 bases, there was a span of 17 bases. The length of the CDR3 is 15 residues. Germline loops: CDR1 SGHRS, CDR2 YFSETQ. The CDR3 region is CASSEDSHPGDTQYF. For the CDR3, the DNA is TGCGCCAGCAGCGAGGACAGCCACCCGGGAGATACGCAGTATTTT.

This clone was observed a handful of times. The chain recombines TRBV24-1 with TRBJ2-1; D may be TRBD2 (5 bases). There are 14 residues in the CDR3. The V end lost 4 bases, the J end lost 8 bases, and 14 bases lay between the germline ends. CDR1 is KGHDR and CDR2 is SFDVKD in the germline V gene. In DNA, the CDR3 is TGTGCCACCAGTGACGAGGGCCGGCGAGATGAGCAGTTCTTC. It yields the protein CATSDEGRRDEQFF.

This sequence joins TRBV5-1 and TRBJ1-1; maybe TRBD1 (5 bases). The CDR3 covers 13 residues. CDR1 and CDR2 (germline): SGHRS, YFSETQ. V was shortened by 3 bases and J by 1 base, with 7 bases between the two germline ends. Here the CDR3 reads CASSYGQNTEAFF. CDR3 bases: TGCGCCAGCAGCTACGGACAGAACACTGAAGCTTTCTTT.